The T cell receptor beta chain under discussion was sequenced for a study of blood T cell repertoires in COVID-19. Study-wide background: The origin of the acute and convalescent COVID-19 samples was the United States, Italy and Spain.

The germline V gene has CDR1 KGHSH and CDR2 LQKENI. The trim removed 3 bases at V and 4 bases at J, leaving 4 bases unmatched. This CDR3 region has 15 residues. In the source study's methods: Amplification from reference gene primers served as the basis for estimated nucleated cell counts. The repertoire was sequenced with immunoSEQ multiplex PCR; TCRdb's copy has only in-frame clones and lacks some. V, J and clone size reflect that table, while D and trimming were determined from the DNA. Here the sample spans over 150,000 clones, about 85% being singletons. To note about this clone: At the DNA level, this CDR3 is encoded by other sequences in the same sample as well.

V is TRBV18 and J is TRBJ1-2, with 11 bases matching TRBD1. Sequencing was performed on peripheral blood. The origin of this receptor is a man aged 35-49 years with acute or convalescent COVID-19. Here the CDR3 DNA reads TGTGCCAGCTCACCTTCCGGGACAGGGGGCTATGGCTACACCTTC. Protein product: CASSPSGTGGYGYTF.